The clone carrying this T cell receptor (beta chain) was seen more than once but under ten times. This entry belongs to a study of beta chain features in type 1 diabetes. TCRB transcripts that were expressed got sequenced, as all of the isolated RNA had been reverse transcribed. Using immunoSEQ multiplex PCR, the repertoire was profiled, and TCRdb retains in-frame clones only, with some absent. The profile covers over 40,000 clones, with roughly 50% appearing a single time and around 0.25% taken by the ten largest. CDR1 is MNHEY and CDR2 is SMNVEV in the germline V gene (reference sequence). The germline V and J ends were trimmed by 6 bases and 1 base, with 6 bases remaining between them. This CDR3 contains 12 residues.

This clonotype originated in a woman in her twenties or thirties in good health. The V gene is TRBV27, the J gene TRBJ1-1; tentative D call: TRBD1 (6 bases). What was sequenced was stem cell memory CD4+ T cells from blood. CDR3 loop: CASRQGNTEAFF. CDR3 nucleotides: TGTGCCAGCAGACAGGGGAACACTGAAGCTTTCTTT.